These 22 T cell receptor beta chains were sequenced from one sample in a study of technical replicates of blood from a few donors. The repertoire was sequenced with immunoSEQ multiplex PCR; TCRdb's copy has only in-frame clones and lacks some. The sample lists 60,000 or so clones; 85% to 90% were seen once. The specimen sequenced was PBMCs. These TCRs come from a human donor in good health. Some clones in this sample may be carry-over from other donors' samples.

The gene calls are TRBV19 and TRBJ1-1; 9 bases match TRBD1. In germline, CDR1 is LNHDA, CDR2 SQIVND (reference sequence). V lost 3 bases, J lost 6 bases, and 5 bases stayed unmatched. This CDR3 has 14 amino acids. CDR3 residues: CASSMYTGGSEAFF. CDR3 in DNA: TGTGCCAGTAGTATGTATACAGGGGGCTCTGAAGCTTTCTTT.

V gene TRBV9 combines with J gene TRBJ2-3, with TRBD2 matching 7 bases. This CDR3 comprises 14 residues. Germline V gene sequence: CDR1 SGDLS, CDR2 YYNGEE. V gave up 0 bases and J gave up 6 bases; unmatched junction bases: 4. CDR3 nucleotide sequence: TGTGCCAGCAGCGTAGGACTAGCCGGCGATACGCAGTATTTT. Protein sequence: CASSVGLAGDTQYF.

This clone has just one count. The chain uses TRBV6-6 and TRBJ2-3; 9 nucleotides match TRBD2. There are 14 residues in the CDR3. The trim removed 8 bases at V and 4 bases at J, leaving 7 bases unmatched. The germline V gene encodes CDR1 MNHNY and CDR2 SVGAGI (reference sequence). For the CDR3, the DNA is TGTGCCAGCGTGTCTAGCGGGACCCCAGATACGCAGTATTTT. The encoded protein is CASVSSGTPDTQYF.

This clone has just one count. The genes are TRBV2 and TRBJ1-6; perhaps TRBD1 as D (6 bases). V dropped 7 bases and J dropped 0 bases, with 16 bases sitting between them. The germline V gene has CDR1 SNHLY and CDR2 FYNNEI. This CDR3 has 17 amino acids. This chain's CDR3 is CASTGGQGSSYNSPLHF. Written as DNA, the CDR3 is TGTGCCAGCACGGGGGGTCAGGGGAGCTCCTATAATTCACCCCTCCACTTT.

The V and J genes are TRBV10-2 and TRBJ2-5; 11 bases fit TRBD2. The V segment lost 5 bases and the J segment 3 bases; nucleotides outside the gene matches: 8. The CDR3 runs to 16 residues. Germline V gives CDR1 WSHSY, CDR2 SAAADI. CDR3 coding DNA: TGCGCCAGCAGTTCACCTCCGGGACTAGCGGAAGAGACCCAGTACTTC. Translation gives CASSSPPGLAEETQYF.

The genes are TRBV5-6 and TRBJ2-3, with 9 nucleotides matching TRBD2. Unmatched junction bases numbered 10, after V lost 6 bases and J lost 2 bases. There are 16 residues in the CDR3. CDR1 and CDR2 from the germline V gene are SGHDT and YYEEEE. The CDR3 DNA sequence: TGTGCCAGCACATACTACGGACTAGCGAACACAGATACGCAGTATTTT. The encoded protein is CASTYYGLANTDTQYF.

The chain is built from TRBV7-8 and TRBJ1-5, with a weak D call TRBD1 (5 bases). CDR1 and CDR2 from the germline V gene are SGHVS and FQNEAQ. With 1 base removed from V and 0 bases from J, the gap between germline ends came to 22 bases. This CDR3 spans 20 amino acids. CDR3 nucleotides: TGTGCCAGCAGCTTAGTGGGGCCAGGCGGGGCCCTTTATAGCAATCAGCCCCAGCATTTT. It encodes CASSLVGPGGALYSNQPQHF.

This chain joins TRBV4-1 and TRBJ1-5; D remains unclear. Trimming cost V 5 bases and J 7 bases, with 12 bases left between them. The germline V gene has CDR1 MGHRA and CDR2 YSYEKL. CDR3 length: 13 residues. CDR3 sequence: CASSVNEGQPQHF. The CDR3 DNA reads as TGCGCCAGCAGCGTAAACGAGGGCCAGCCCCAGCATTTT.

The chain links TRBV2 to TRBJ1-2; no clear D gene. This CDR3 is built from 14 residues. Germline loops: CDR1 SNHLY, CDR2 FYNNEI. V shed 2 bases and J shed 0 bases, with 7 bases lying between them. CDR3 sequence reads: CASSETVPNYGYTF. CDR3 DNA sequence: TGTGCCAGCAGTGAAACAGTCCCTAACTATGGCTACACCTTC.

The chain links TRBV5-8 to TRBJ2-1; 11 bases are a match to TRBD2. Germline-derived CDR1 and CDR2 are SGHTS and YDEGEE. J lost 2 bases, V lost 8 bases, and 6 bases had no gene match. There are 15 residues in the CDR3. CDR3: CASSEGLAAYNEQFF. The CDR3 region has the DNA TGTGCCAGTTCCGAGGGACTAGCGGCCTACAATGAGCAGTTCTTC.

The chain has TRBV7-9 and TRBJ2-5; 7 bases are shared with TRBD1. V was pared by 4 bases and J by 5 bases, with 13 bases of the junction left unmatched. CDR1 and CDR2 (germline): SEHNR, FQNEAQ (reference sequence). This CDR3 spans 16 amino acids. CDR3 nucleotides: TGTGCCAGCAGCTCACCGGGACAGTCCGTTTGGGAGACCCAGTACTTC. This codes for CASSSPGQSVWETQYF.

This chain links TRBV2 with TRBJ1-1; D remains ambiguous. V dropped 7 bases and J dropped 4 bases, with 13 bases sitting between them. CDR1 SNHLY and CDR2 FYNNEI come from the germline V gene. CDR3 length equals 13 residues. This CDR3 reads CASNRAAGTEAFF. CDR3 DNA: TGTGCCAGCAATCGGGCGGCGGGCACTGAAGCTTTCTTT.

V and J are TRBV29-1 and TRBJ1-1; 9 bases are a match to TRBD1. The trim removed 6 bases at V and 3 bases at J, leaving 2 bases unmatched. This CDR3 is 12 amino acids long. Germline V gene sequence: CDR1 SQVTM, CDR2 ANQGSEA. The CDR3 is CSVRQGDTEAFF. CDR3 nucleotides: TGCAGCGTCCGACAGGGGGACACTGAAGCTTTCTTT.

V and J are TRBV18 and TRBJ2-5; no clear D gene. Trimming took 2 bases from V and 5 from J, leaving 9 bases between them. CDR3 length: 13 amino acids. Germline CDR1 KGHSH, CDR2 LQKENI. The CDR3 loop reads CASSPMTGETQYF. CDR3 bases: TGTGCCAGCTCACCAATGACCGGGGAGACCCAGTACTTC.

This chain joins TRBV9 and TRBJ2-5, with D hard to call. The germline V and J ends were trimmed by 4 bases and 4 bases, with 17 bases remaining between them. CDR1 and CDR2 (germline): SGDLS, YYNGEE. The CDR3 spans 15 residues. DNA for the CDR3: TGTGCCAGCAGCCCTACCCCCTTAACCGCAGAGACCCAGTACTTC. This sequence encodes CASSPTPLTAETQYF.

In this sample, this clone turned up once. The chain couples TRBV27 to TRBJ2-1; 8 bases fit TRBD2. The CDR3 is 15 residues long. Looked up from germline, CDR1 is MNHEY and CDR2 is SMNVEV (reference sequence). V was clipped by 3 bases and J by 9 bases; unmatched bases: 10. CDR3 sequence reads: CASSFLRGSGVEQFF. For the CDR3, the DNA is TGTGCCAGCAGTTTCCTCCGGGGTAGCGGGGTTGAGCAGTTCTTC.

The gene calls are TRBV4-3 and TRBJ2-3; weak D call: TRBD2 (6 bases). Trimming took 0 bases from V and 2 from J, leaving 9 bases between them. Germline CDR1 reads LGHNA; CDR2 reads YSLEER. This CDR3 is built from 15 residues. Here the CDR3 reads CASSQDRRVTDTQYF. CDR3 DNA: TGCGCCAGCAGCCAAGATCGGAGGGTCACAGATACGCAGTATTTT.

The chain carries TRBV5-8 and TRBJ1-5; D remains ambiguous. V was shortened by 2 bases and J by 3 bases, with 12 bases between the two germline ends. Germline V gene data show CDR1 as SGHTS and CDR2 as YDEGEE. This CDR3 is 15 amino acids long. The DNA for the CDR3 is TGTGCCAGCAGCTTTGAGCTAACAGACAATCAGCCCCAGCATTTT. Protein sequence: CASSFELTDNQPQHF.

The V and J genes are TRBV7-3 and TRBJ2-1; 10 nucleotides match TRBD1. Germline CDR1 SGHTA, CDR2 FQGTGA. V lost 9 bases to trimming and J lost 9 bases; unmatched junction nucleotides: 5. The CDR3 totals 12 residues. The CDR3 DNA follows: TGTGCCAGGGGACAGGGGCTATGTGAGCAGTTCTTC. Protein sequence: CARGQGLCEQFF.

V and J are TRBV25-1 and TRBJ2-5, with 7 bases aligning to TRBD1. CDR3 length: 15 amino acids. CDR1 and CDR2 from the germline V gene are MGHDK and SYGVNS. The J segment lost 6 bases and the V segment lost 7 bases, leaving 14 bases of the junction unmatched. CDR3 sequence reads: CASTSSQGVGKTQYF. The DNA of the CDR3 is TGTGCCAGCACCTCGTCCCAGGGGGTGGGAAAGACCCAGTACTTC.

The J gene is TRBJ2-2, the V gene TRBV10-3; TRBD1 might be the D (6 bases). The V gene's germline CDR1 is ENHRY and CDR2 SYGVKD. Trimming removed 6 bases from V and 10 bases from J, with 9 bases in between. There are 11 residues in the CDR3. CDR3 sequence reads: CAIRRQEELFF. CDR3 DNA: TGTGCCATCAGGCGACAGGAGGAGCTGTTTTTT.

The chain links TRBV11-1 to TRBJ1-6; 9 bases are a match to TRBD1. The CDR3 spans 14 residues. Germline V CDR1 and CDR2: SGHAT, FQDESV (reference sequence). V shed 1 base, J shed 10 bases, and the junction held 2 bases outside the gene matches. Here the CDR3 reads CASSLDRGPSPLHF. CDR3 in DNA: TGTGCCAGCAGCTTAGACAGGGGGCCATCACCCCTCCACTTT.